This entry is about one TCR beta chain. The length of the CDR3 is 14 residues. Germline CDR1 is MNHEY and CDR2 is SMNVEV (reference sequence). V dropped 6 bases and J dropped 6; count of bases not matched to a gene: 3. This sample is drawn from a study of blood T cells in healthy people across ages. It was with a sample-barcoded 5' primer and a J-beta primer mix that a second PCR of roughly 7 to 12 cycles was run. Each CDR3 protein is one row after TCRdb ran MiXCR on the 5' RACE reads. The sample lists 650,000 to 1,000,000 distinct CDR3 sequences; roughly 46% were seen once. Sequences were obtained from blood. V is TRBV27 and J is TRBJ2-2, with 11 bases that match TRBD2. The source is a man older than 75 in good health. The CDR3 sequence: CASRLAGVSGELFF. The CDR3 nucleotides read TGTGCCAGCAGACTAGCGGGAGTATCCGGGGAGCTGTTTTTT.